The 29 T cell receptor beta chains in this list originate from one sample, sequenced in a study of CD8 T cells in Susac syndrome (dated by TCRdb to the late 2010s). Receptors were amplified or captured by the immunoSEQ multiplex PCR assay. RNA was extracted with the RNeasy kit and 0.5 to 1 ug was reverse transcribed using random hexamers. The public reads were quality trimmed at Q25 with fastp and then assembled into clones with MiXCR by TCRdb, keeping productive beta chains. Rows with one shared CDR3 protein collapse into an entry with the most common genes and DNA. The sample includes 150,000 to 200,000 distinct CDR3 sequences, with around 96% observed a single time. Of the sample, 0.13% to 0.15% is held by the ten largest clones. Material: CD4+ T cells from PBMCs. Source of these receptors: a human donor in good health.

This clonotype was seen once. J is TRBJ1-1 and V is TRBV2; tentative D call: TRBD1 (5 bases). Germline CDR1 and CDR2: SNHLY and FYNNEI. V gave up 3 bases and J gave up 4 bases, with 12 bases separating them. CDR3 length: 14 amino acids. In DNA form, the CDR3 reads TGTGCCAGCAGTGATAAATCCAGGGCCACTGAAGCTTTCTTT. It encodes CASSDKSRATEAFF.

V is TRBV20-1 and J is TRBJ2-1; a weak D match, TRBD2 (6 bases). CDR1 DFQATT and CDR2 SNEGSKA come from the germline V gene (reference sequence). V lost 2 bases, J lost 4 bases, and 12 bases lay in between. The CDR3 loop spans 14 amino acids. The CDR3 protein is CSARLGRGYNEQFF. The CDR3 bases are TGCAGTGCTAGATTGGGGCGGGGATACAATGAGCAGTTCTTC.

The chain links TRBV24-1 to TRBJ2-3; tentative D call: TRBD2 (7 bases). CDR1 is KGHDR and CDR2 is SFDVKD in the germline V gene. With 7 bases removed from V and 3 bases from J, the gap between germline ends came to 16 bases. CDR3 length equals 15 residues. The CDR3 region has the DNA TGTGCCACCAGCCCCCGGGGGGCGCGGACAGATACGCAGTATTTT. Translated: CATSPRGARTDTQYF.

The V and J genes are TRBV2 and TRBJ1-6; D ambiguous. This CDR3 comprises 12 residues. Germline CDR1 SNHLY, CDR2 FYNNEI. V gave up 3 bases and J gave up 7 bases, with 4 bases separating them. DNA of the CDR3: TGTGCCAGCAGTGACAGCAATTCACCCCTCCACTTT. This gives the protein CASSDSNSPLHF.

The chain has TRBV2 and TRBJ2-4, with TRBD2 matching 12 bases. Trimming cost V 2 bases and J 9 bases; bases outside gene matches: 2. The CDR3 covers 14 residues. Germline-derived CDR1 and CDR2 are SNHLY and FYNNEI. CDR3: CASSERTSGTIQYF. Here the CDR3 DNA reads TGTGCCAGCAGTGAAAGGACTAGCGGGACCATTCAGTACTTC.

The rearrangement joins TRBV12-3 or TRBV12-4 to TRBJ2-1, with 8 bases matching TRBD2. The CDR3 is made up of 14 amino acids. V lost 3 bases to trimming and J lost 4 bases; unmatched junction nucleotides: 2. The CDR3 region has the DNA TGTGCCAGCAGTTTTCGGGGGGGGTACAATGAGCAGTTCTTC. It codes for CASSFRGGYNEQFF.

The chain carries TRBV7-2 and TRBJ1-1; the D gene is possibly TRBD1 (5 bases). From germline, CDR1 is SGHTA and CDR2 FQGNSA. The germline V and J ends were trimmed by 0 bases and 6 bases, with 8 bases remaining between them. The CDR3 has 13 amino acids. The DNA for the CDR3 is TGTGCCAGCAGCTTAGCGTCAGGGTCTGAAGCTTTCTTT. Its translation is CASSLASGSEAFF.

The chain employs TRBV29-1 and TRBJ2-5, with D perhaps matching TRBD1 (5 bases). With 6 bases removed from V and 1 base from J, the gap between germline ends came to 9 bases. The CDR3 consists of 12 residues. Germline V lookup: CDR1 SQVTM, CDR2 ANQGSEA. DNA for the CDR3: TGCAGCGTCCGGACACCCCAAGAGACCCAGTACTTC. The encoded protein is CSVRTPQETQYF. Full variable domain (outside the CDR3, taken from reference TRBV29-1 and TRBJ2-5): SAVISQKPSRDICQRGTSLTIQCQVDSQVTMMFWYRQQPGQSLTLIATANQGSEATYESGFVIDKFPISRPNLTFSTLTVSNMSPEDSSIYLCSVRTPQETQYFGPGTRLLVL.

V gene TRBV5-1 combines with J gene TRBJ2-1; TRBD1 aligns across 11 bases. After removal of 0 bases from V and 8 bases from J, the junction contained 1 base not matched to a gene. The CDR3 is 14 residues long. From germline, CDR1 is SGHRS and CDR2 YFSETQ. The DNA for the CDR3 is TGCGCCAGCAGCTTGGGGACAGGGGGCTATGAGCAGTTCTTC. This encodes CASSLGTGGYEQFF.

V is TRBV20-1 and J is TRBJ1-4, with 9 nucleotides matching TRBD1. This CDR3 is built from 16 residues. V lost 5 bases, J lost 3 bases, and 10 bases stayed unmatched. In germline, CDR1 is DFQATT, CDR2 SNEGSKA (reference sequence). For the CDR3, the DNA is TGCAGTGCTTGGGGGACAGGGACGTTGGCTAATGAAAAACTGTTTTTT. Protein product: CSAWGTGTLANEKLFF.

The chain couples TRBV12-3 or TRBV12-4 to TRBJ2-3, with D perhaps matching TRBD2 (6 bases). Trimming removed 3 bases from V and 4 bases from J, with 11 bases in between. The CDR3 spans 14 residues. CDR3 DNA sequence: TGTGCCAGCAGTTTGACGGGAGTGGCAGATACGCAGTATTTT. It encodes CASSLTGVADTQYF.

V usage is TRBV23-1 and J usage is TRBJ1-2, with D hard to call. TRBV23-1 is an ORF, with its function uncertain. The CDR3 spans 14 residues. Trimming cost V 6 bases and J 3 bases, with 14 bases left between them. CDR3 sequence reads: CASSQRVGYYGYTF. In DNA, the CDR3 is TGCGCCAGCAGCCAAAGGGTGGGTTACTATGGCTACACCTTC.

This chain links TRBV9 with TRBJ2-3; D uncertain. The germline CDR1 and CDR2 sequences are SGDLS and YYNGEE. Between the trimmed V and J ends, which lost 4 bases and 3 bases, there was a span of 12 bases. The CDR3 runs to 14 residues. CDR3: CASSTKGWTDTQYF. CDR3 nucleotides: TGTGCCAGCAGCACTAAAGGGTGGACAGATACGCAGTATTTT.

The rearrangement uses TRBV15 and TRBJ2-4; perhaps TRBD2 as D (5 bases). The CDR3 sequence is 17 residues long. Deletions cut 0 bases from V and 0 bases from J, with 12 bases between. The germline V gene has CDR1 LNHNV and CDR2 YYDKDF (reference sequence). CDR3 bases: TGTGCCACCAGCAGAGATCCCGGAGGAATAGCCAAAAACATTCAGTACTTC. Translation: CATSRDPGGIAKNIQYF.

The chain joins TRBV12-3 or TRBV12-4 to TRBJ1-1; 8 nucleotides line up with TRBD1. This CDR3 has 14 residues. With V trimmed by 8 bases and J by 4 bases, 9 bases remained unmatched. DNA for the CDR3: TGTGCCAGCCTTGCGATTGACAGGGGCACTGAAGCTTTCTTT. As protein: CASLAIDRGTEAFF.

The J gene is TRBJ1-2, the V gene TRBV28; D call uncertain. Trimming shortened V by 4 bases and J by 2 bases, and 8 bases separated the two germline ends. Germline values: CDR1 MDHEN, CDR2 SYDVKM. The CDR3 loop spans 13 amino acids. CDR3 loop: CASSSGNNYGYTF. The CDR3 nucleotides are TGTGCCAGCAGTTCCGGGAACAACTATGGCTACACCTTC.

The gene calls are TRBV3-1 and TRBJ1-2; 9 bases are a match to TRBD1. From germline, CDR1 is LGHDT and CDR2 YNNKEL (reference sequence). The CDR3 totals 12 residues. Trimming removed 4 bases from V and 8 bases from J; junction bases left unmatched: 2. The CDR3 spells CASSPTGGGYTF. The CDR3, as DNA: TGTGCCAGCAGCCCGACAGGGGGAGGCTACACCTTC. The full variable domain, completed using reference TRBV3-1 and TRBJ1-2, is DTAVSQTPKYLVTQMGNDKSIKCEQNLGHDTMYWYKQDSKKFLKIMFSYNNKELIINETVPNRFSPKSPDKAHLNLHINSLELGDSAVYFCASSPTGGGYTFGSGTRLTVV.

This sequence joins TRBV6-5 and TRBJ1-3; D ambiguous. CDR3 length: 15 residues. V was cut by 4 bases and J by 0 bases, with 10 bases left in between. Germline values: CDR1 MNHEY, CDR2 SVGAGI. The CDR3 DNA sequence: TGTGCCAGCAGTTTTAACAGAGGCTCTGGAAACACCATATATTTT. Translation: CASSFNRGSGNTIYF.

The V call is TRBV5-4, the J call TRBJ2-5; D perhaps matches TRBD2 (6 bases). Trimming took 3 bases from V and 12 from J, leaving 12 bases between them. The CDR3 length is 11 residues. Germline CDR1 is SGHNT and CDR2 is YYREEE (reference sequence). In nucleotides, the CDR3 is TGTGCCAGCAGCTACCGGGACTCGGAGTACTTC. Translation gives CASSYRDSEYF.

The V gene is TRBV6-5, the J gene TRBJ1-1; D possibly corresponds to TRBD1 (5 bases). The CDR3 consists of 15 residues. The germline gives CDR1 MNHEY, CDR2 SVGAGI. V lost 7 bases and J 1 base, leaving 16 bases between the germline ends. In DNA, the CDR3 is TGTGCCAGCAAATGGGCAGGGAATGGGAACACTGAAGCTTTCTTT. Protein: CASKWAGNGNTEAFF.

This rearrangement joins TRBV3-1 to TRBJ1-6; D gene uncertain. The CDR3 covers 14 residues. Looked up from germline, CDR1 is LGHDT and CDR2 is YNNKEL (reference sequence). Trimming left V 0 bases short and J 14 bases short, with 14 bases between. The CDR3 DNA follows: TGTGCCAGCAGCCAAGATTTACTCTTCGCGGCCCTCCACTTT. Translating gives CASSQDLLFAALHF.

The CDR3 protein is CASSVGGVGQETQYF. The CDR3 DNA sequence: TGTGCCAGCAGCGTCGGGGGAGTGGGCCAAGAGACCCAGTACTTC. The chain has TRBV3-1 and TRBJ2-5, with D perhaps TRBD2 (6 bases). CDR1 and CDR2 from the germline V gene are LGHDT and YNNKEL (reference sequence). The CDR3 is 15 residues long. The ends were cut back, 5 bases at V and 1 base at J, with 14 bases in the middle.

The chain couples TRBV14 to TRBJ2-5; 8 positions match TRBD2. V gave up 7 bases and J gave up 5 bases; unmatched junction bases: 12. Germline V gene lookup returns CDR1 SGHDN and CDR2 FVKESK. This CDR3 contains 15 residues. CDR3 in amino acids: CASTAGTSPLETQYF. In nucleotides, the CDR3 is TGTGCCAGCACCGCAGGGACTAGTCCCTTGGAGACCCAGTACTTC.

This chain links TRBV30 with TRBJ1-1; D may be TRBD1 (5 bases). The CDR3 contains 14 residues. CDR1 is GTSNPN, CDR2 SVGIG, per germline (reference sequence). V dropped 0 bases and J dropped 4 bases, with 12 bases sitting between them. CDR3: CAWSVGAGRTEAFF. In DNA, the CDR3 is TGTGCCTGGAGTGTAGGGGCAGGCCGCACTGAAGCTTTCTTT. The full variable domain, with the rest looked up from reference TRBV30 and TRBJ1-1, is SQTIHQWPATLVQPVGSPLSLECTVEGTSNPNLYWYRQAAGRGLQLLFYSVGIGQISSEVPQNLSASRPQDRQFILSSKKLLLSDSGFYLCAWSVGAGRTEAFFGQGTRLTVV.

This clonotype was observed a single time. The chain carries TRBV7-2 and TRBJ2-3; D possibly corresponds to TRBD1 (6 bases). Per germline, CDR1 SGHTA and CDR2 FQGNSA. The CDR3 has 15 residues. Trimming removed 4 bases from V and 2 bases from J, with 13 bases in between. The CDR3: CASSYRTVATDTQYF. The CDR3 DNA is TGTGCCAGCAGCTATCGGACAGTAGCCACAGATACGCAGTATTTT.

J is TRBJ1-2 and V is TRBV4-2; the match to TRBD1 covers 8 bases. CDR1 and CDR2 (germline): LGHNA, YNFKEQ. The CDR3 contains 16 residues. Trimming removed 0 bases from V and 0 bases from J; junction bases left unmatched: 3. The CDR3 DNA reads TGTGCCAGCAGCCAAGATCAGGGGGCTTCTAACTATGGCTACACCTTC. It yields the protein CASSQDQGASNYGYTF.

The chain joins TRBV15 to TRBJ1-5; a possible D gene is TRBD1 (5 bases). This CDR3 spans 16 amino acids. Per germline, CDR1 LNHNV and CDR2 YYDKDF (reference sequence). Trimming removed 2 bases from V and 2 bases from J, with 13 bases in between. CDR3 loop: CATSRPVRGGNQPQHF. CDR3 DNA: TGTGCCACCAGCAGACCTGTTCGGGGGGGCAATCAGCCCCAGCATTTT.

CDR3 residues: CATDRVGEQYF. The CDR3 coding sequence is TGTGCCACCGATCGAGTAGGGGAGCAGTACTTC. The genes are TRBV28 and TRBJ2-7, with unresolved D. V dropped 10 bases and J dropped 7 bases, with 14 bases sitting between them. Germline V gene lookup returns CDR1 MDHEN and CDR2 SYDVKM. The length of the CDR3 is 11 residues.

The genes are TRBV20-1 and TRBJ2-3; perhaps TRBD1 as D (5 bases). CDR3 length: 14 amino acids. CDR1 is DFQATT and CDR2 is SNEGSKA in the germline V gene (reference sequence). The V end was cut by 1 base, the J end by 2 bases, with 10 bases between. The DNA for the CDR3 is TGCAGTGCTAGAGCCCCCAGGGTCACAGATACGCAGTATTTT. Amino acid sequence: CSARAPRVTDTQYF.